The clone carrying this TCR beta chain has just a few counts. Its cognate antigen is unknown. This CDR3 has 14 amino acids. V lost 4 bases, J lost 8 bases, and 15 bases lay in between. Germline CDR1 reads SGHVS; CDR2 reads FQNEAQ. This sample was included in a study of brain T cells in children with intractable seizures. Study outcomes and limitations: Only CDR3 sequence similarity suggested viral specificity, without known HCMV serostatus.

Data came from immunoSEQ multiplex PCR; TCRdb stores just in-frame clones and leaves some out. The sample lists tens of thousands of clones; 85% to 95% were seen once. The rearrangement uses TRBV7-8 and TRBJ1-3; D is perhaps TRBD1 (6 bases). The sample in question was peripheral blood, obtained at surgery. This clonotype was sampled from a boy under three years old with tuberous sclerosis and intractable seizures. The CDR3 DNA reads as TGTGCCAGCAGCTATCACAGGGAGTTAGACACCATATATTTT. This translates into CASSYHRELDTIYF.